Below, 29 T cell receptor beta chains from the same sample are listed, as sequenced in a study of blood T cell repertoires in COVID-19. Sequenced by immunoSEQ multiplex PCR; TCRdb stores in-frame clones only, minus some. Among fewer than 45,000 clones, roughly 88% were seen once, and the ten largest hold under 35%. The sample was peripheral blood. The origin of the receptors is an elderly woman with acute or convalescent COVID-19.

The chain combines TRBV7-9 with TRBJ2-7; TRBD1 agrees at 7 bases. Looked up from germline, CDR1 is SEHNR and CDR2 is FQNEAQ (reference sequence). The CDR3 totals 13 residues. The ends lost 8 bases at V and 3 bases at J; junction bases unmatched: 7. The DNA of the CDR3 is TGTGCCAGCGGGGGACAGAGTCGCTACGAGCAGTACTTC. This gives the protein CASGGQSRYEQYF.

V usage is TRBV30 and J usage is TRBJ1-3; possibly TRBD1 for D (6 bases). The CDR3 sequence is 14 residues long. The germline CDR1 and CDR2 sequences are GTSNPN and SVGIG (reference sequence). Trimming shortened V by 2 bases and J by 7 bases, and 15 bases separated the two germline ends. In nucleotides, the CDR3 is TGTGCCTGGAGTCAGGGGACTACACCGAACACCATATATTTT. It is translated as CAWSQGTTPNTIYF.

The chain couples TRBV19 to TRBJ2-5, with a tentative D call TRBD2 (5 bases). The CDR3 contains 12 residues. V lost 5 bases and J 7 bases, leaving 11 bases between the germline ends. Germline V gene data show CDR1 as LNHDA and CDR2 as SQIVND (reference sequence). The CDR3 loop is CASSSRSGTQYF. CDR3 in DNA: TGTGCCAGTAGTTCTCGAAGCGGGACCCAGTACTTC.

The chain uses TRBV19 and TRBJ2-7, with a tentative D call TRBD1 (6 bases). The CDR3 runs 16 residues. Looked up from germline, CDR1 is LNHDA and CDR2 is SQIVND (reference sequence). Trimming shortened V by 4 bases and J by 1 base, and 17 bases separated the two germline ends. In DNA, the CDR3 is TGTGCCAGTAGTAAGGGTATTGGACAGTCGTCCTACGAGCAGTACTTC. Its protein product is CASSKGIGQSSYEQYF.

The chain combines TRBV18 with TRBJ2-7; no reliable D call. Trimming removed 3 bases from V and 4 bases from J, with 13 bases in between. CDR1 and CDR2 (germline): KGHSH, LQKENI. The CDR3 is made up of 14 amino acids. CDR3 sequence (DNA): TGTGCCAGCTCACCCCCTTACTACTGGTACGAGCAGTACTTC. Translated: CASSPPYYWYEQYF.

The chain employs TRBV28 and TRBJ1-5, with 9 bases lining up with TRBD1. The CDR3 has 17 residues. J lost 7 bases, V lost 4 bases, and 14 bases had no gene match. Germline V gives CDR1 MDHEN, CDR2 SYDVKM. The CDR3 DNA is TGTGCCAGCAGTTCAGAACCTAGGGGACAGGGTAGACAGCCCCAGCATTTT. It codes for CASSSEPRGQGRQPQHF.

The rearrangement uses TRBV5-1 and TRBJ2-7, with TRBD1 identical over 7 bases. The V and J ends lost 9 bases and 3 bases, in that order; junction bases with no gene match: 6. CDR3 length: 12 amino acids. Germline values: CDR1 SGHRS, CDR2 YFSETQ. The CDR3 DNA sequence: TGCGCCAAAAGACAGGGCTGCTACGAGCAGTACTTC. Translation: CAKRQGCYEQYF.

The CDR3 coding sequence is TGTGCCAGCAGGGACGGCGACAGGGGGGAGACCCAGTACTTC. Translation gives CASRDGDRGETQYF. The chain is built from TRBV2 and TRBJ2-5, with 9 positions matching TRBD1. The CDR3 consists of 14 residues. CDR1 is SNHLY and CDR2 is FYNNEI in the germline V gene. The J segment lost 5 bases and the V segment lost 6 bases, leaving 7 bases of the junction unmatched.

The rearrangement links TRBV2 to TRBJ2-7; perhaps TRBD2 as D (5 bases). This CDR3 has 11 residues. Trimming took off 4 bases at V and 4 bases at J, with 5 bases between the two ends. Looked up from germline, CDR1 is SNHLY and CDR2 is FYNNEI. DNA of the CDR3: TGTGCCAGCAGTGGAGGGTACGAGCAGTACTTC. It encodes CASSGGYEQYF.

V and J are TRBV4-2 and TRBJ2-7, with D possibly TRBD2 on 5 matching bases. This CDR3 spans 15 amino acids. Trimming left V 0 bases short and J 0 bases short, with 9 bases between. Per germline, CDR1 LGHNA and CDR2 YNFKEQ. This CDR3 reads CASSQDTLASYEQYF. Here the CDR3 DNA reads TGTGCCAGCAGCCAAGATACGCTAGCCTCCTACGAGCAGTACTTC.

V is TRBV9 and J is TRBJ2-1, with D maybe TRBD2 (6 bases). The CDR3 runs 16 residues. Deletions cut 0 bases from V and 6 bases from J, with 16 bases between. The germline gives CDR1 SGDLS, CDR2 YYNGEE. CDR3 amino acids: CASSVGGTFLPNEQFF. In DNA form, the CDR3 reads TGTGCCAGCAGCGTAGGAGGGACTTTTCTACCCAATGAGCAGTTCTTC.

The chain combines TRBV25-1 with TRBJ2-7; possibly TRBD1 or TRBD2 for D (6 bases each). Germline V gene sequence: CDR1 MGHDK, CDR2 SYGVNS. This CDR3 is 12 amino acids long. Trimming took 7 bases from V and 7 from J, leaving 14 bases between them. CDR3 protein: CASNEGGREQYF. In nucleotides, the CDR3 is TGTGCCAGCAATGAGGGGGGAAGGGAGCAGTACTTC.

This sequence joins TRBV19 and TRBJ1-1, with 11 bases aligning to TRBD1. The CDR3 runs to 16 residues. Germline V CDR1 and CDR2: LNHDA, SQIVND (reference sequence). V was clipped by 4 bases and J by 1 base; unmatched bases: 5. Written as DNA, the CDR3 is TGTGCCAGTAGTAAGGGACAGGGGGTCACGAACACTGAAGCTTTCTTT. Its translation: CASSKGQGVTNTEAFF. Based on the CDR3 plus reference TRBV19 and TRBJ1-1, the full variable domain is DGGITQSPKYLFRKEGQNVTLSCEQNLNHDAMYWYRQDPGQGLRLIYYSQIVNDFQKGDIAEGYSVSREKKESFPLTVTSAQKNPTAFYLCASSKGQGVTNTEAFFGQGTRLTVV.

The rearrangement uses TRBV10-3 and TRBJ2-2; 8 positions agree with TRBD2. Per the germline V gene, CDR1 is ENHRY and CDR2 is SYGVKD. Trimming removed 2 bases from V and 0 bases from J; junction bases left unmatched: 2. CDR3 length equals 16 residues. CDR3 DNA sequence: TGTGCCATCAGTGAGCAAGCGGGAGCGAACACCGGGGAGCTGTTTTTT. It is translated as CAISEQAGANTGELFF.

V usage is TRBV2 and J usage is TRBJ2-7; 9 nucleotides match TRBD2. Trimming cost V 4 bases and J 5 bases; bases outside gene matches: 9. CDR3 length: 15 residues. Per the germline V gene, CDR1 is SNHLY and CDR2 is FYNNEI. CDR3 nucleotide sequence: TGTGCCAGCAGTGGGGGGGGACTAGCCGTCGACGAGCAGTACTTC. Translating gives CASSGGGLAVDEQYF.

This chain links TRBV4-1 with TRBJ1-4; D remains unclear. Looked up from germline, CDR1 is MGHRA and CDR2 is YSYEKL. This CDR3 region has 13 residues. The germline V and J ends were trimmed by 4 bases and 6 bases, with 9 bases remaining between them. In nucleotides, the CDR3 is TGCGCCAGCAGCCTTACTGGAGATGAAAAACTGTTTTTT. Protein product: CASSLTGDEKLFF.

The chain is built from TRBV12-3 or TRBV12-4 and TRBJ1-2; D gene ambiguous. V was shortened by 6 bases and J by 5 bases, with 10 bases between the two germline ends. The length of the CDR3 is 12 residues. This chain's CDR3 is CASSSELYGYTF. As DNA, the CDR3 is TGTGCCAGCAGCTCGGAGCTATATGGCTACACCTTC.

The V call is TRBV27, the J call TRBJ2-5, with 7 bases aligning to TRBD2. The V segment lost 3 bases and the J segment 4 bases; nucleotides outside the gene matches: 2. The germline V gene encodes CDR1 MNHEY and CDR2 SMNVEV (reference sequence). This CDR3 is 13 amino acids long. In DNA, the CDR3 is TGTGCCAGCAGTTTGGTAGCGGGAGAGACCCAGTACTTC. It specifies CASSLVAGETQYF.

The chain couples TRBV11-2 to TRBJ2-5, with TRBD2 matching over 8 bases. V shed 0 bases and J 1 base; nucleotides not matched to a gene: 7. This CDR3 has 17 amino acids. Germline loops: CDR1 SGHAT, CDR2 FQNNGV. The CDR3 DNA reads TGTGCCAGCAGCTTAGATCCCCCGGGGGGGGCCCAAGAGACCCAGTACTTC. It translates to CASSLDPPGGAQETQYF.

The chain couples TRBV5-1 to TRBJ1-3; D might be TRBD1 (6 bases). Trimming took off 5 bases at V and 0 bases at J, with 15 bases between the two ends. This CDR3 is 16 amino acids long. Germline loops: CDR1 SGHRS, CDR2 YFSETQ. This CDR3 is CASSRRTGSSGNTIYF. The CDR3 nucleotides are TGCGCCAGCAGTCGACGCACAGGGAGCTCTGGAAACACCATATATTTT.

This CDR3 reads CASSLATGEYNEQFF. The CDR3 bases are TGCGCCAGCAGCTTGGCGACAGGGGAATACAATGAGCAGTTCTTC. The rearrangement uses TRBV5-1 and TRBJ2-1; 8 bases match TRBD1. There are 15 residues in the CDR3. The V and J ends lost 0 bases and 4 bases, in that order; junction bases with no gene match: 3. The V gene's germline CDR1 is SGHRS and CDR2 YFSETQ.

V usage is TRBV27 and J usage is TRBJ2-7, with D maybe TRBD2 (7 bases). Germline lookup yields CDR1 MNHEY and CDR2 SMNVEV (reference sequence). The ends were cut back, 10 bases at V and 9 bases at J, with 28 bases in the middle. The CDR3 covers 15 residues. The CDR3 DNA is TGTGCCACCCAGTCTGGGGGGGCCCTCGACCATCGGCAGTACTTC. This encodes CATQSGGALDHRQYF.

J is TRBJ1-4 and V is TRBV5-1; no firm D call. The CDR3 runs 14 residues. With 5 bases removed from V and 3 bases from J, the gap between germline ends came to 11 bases. CDR1 and CDR2 (germline): SGHRS, YFSETQ. CDR3 coding DNA: TGCGCCAGCAGAGGATCGGGTTCTAATGAAAAACTGTTTTTT. This gives the protein CASRGSGSNEKLFF.

The gene calls are TRBV30 and TRBJ2-7, with a tentative D call TRBD2 (6 bases). Trimming cost V 4 bases and J 3 bases, with 13 bases left between them. The CDR3 runs 13 residues. Germline V gene lookup returns CDR1 GTSNPN and CDR2 SVGIG (reference sequence). DNA of the CDR3: TGTGCCTGGACCAACCCGGGGGTCTACGAGCAGTACTTC. This gives the protein CAWTNPGVYEQYF.

V usage is TRBV30 and J usage is TRBJ1-3; D might be TRBD1 (6 bases). CDR1 and CDR2 from the germline V gene are GTSNPN and SVGIG (reference sequence). The V end was cut by 4 bases, the J end by 4 bases, with 11 bases between. The CDR3 runs to 13 residues. This chain's CDR3 is CAWKFGQGNTIYF. CDR3 DNA: TGTGCCTGGAAGTTTGGACAGGGAAACACCATATATTTT.

The chain combines TRBV19 with TRBJ1-4; a possible D gene is TRBD1 (5 bases). CDR3 length: 13 amino acids. Looked up from germline, CDR1 is LNHDA and CDR2 is SQIVND (reference sequence). The V and J ends lost 7 bases and 6 bases respectively, with 12 bases between them. CDR3 region: CASKKRGDEKLFF. The CDR3 nucleotides are TGTGCCAGTAAGAAAAGGGGCGATGAAAAACTGTTTTTT. Full variable domain (missing parts from reference TRBV19 and TRBJ1-4): DGGITQSPKYLFRKEGQNVTLSCEQNLNHDAMYWYRQDPGQGLRLIYYSQIVNDFQKGDIAEGYSVSREKKESFPLTVTSAQKNPTAFYLCASKKRGDEKLFFGSGTQLSVL.

V usage is TRBV6-5 and J usage is TRBJ2-7; 10 nucleotides match TRBD1. The CDR3 totals 14 residues. V lost 4 bases, J lost 3 bases, and 3 bases stayed unmatched. Germline-derived CDR1 and CDR2 are MNHEY and SVGAGI. The CDR3 DNA reads as TGTGCCAGCAGTTGGGACAGGGGTATCTACGAGCAGTACTTC. Translated, it gives CASSWDRGIYEQYF.

The chain couples TRBV11-3 to TRBJ2-7, with D uncertain. The V and J ends lost 0 bases and 5 bases respectively, with 17 bases between them. Germline V CDR1 and CDR2: SGHNT, YENEEA. CDR3 length equals 16 residues. CDR3: CASSLDSAQAMDEQYF. In nucleotides, the CDR3 is TGTGCCAGCAGCTTAGATTCTGCCCAAGCAATGGACGAGCAGTACTTC.

Points on this clone: A much larger clone differs by one base, so this may be a read error. The V and J genes are TRBV2 and TRBJ2-7; TRBD2 matches at 8 bases. The germline CDR1 and CDR2 sequences are SNHLY and FYNNEI. Germline trimming cut 6 bases from V and 0 bases from J; bases unmatched to any gene: 10. The CDR3 sequence is 16 residues long. CDR3 in amino acids: CASRGGHRGGSYEQYF. The CDR3 DNA sequence: TGTGCCAGCAGGGGGGGGCACCGGGGGGGCTCCTACGAGCAGTACTTC.